This paragraph covers one T cell receptor beta chain sequence. The source of the sample is a study of blood T cell repertoires in COVID-19. In the study overall: Researchers got acute and convalescent COVID-19 samples from the United States, Italy and Spain. T cells, B-cell-depleted T cells, or PBMCs provided the cDNA or gDNA that served as material.

The CDR3 totals 14 residues. Germline V gene data show CDR1 as MDHEN and CDR2 as SYDVKM. Trimming left V 5 bases short and J 5 bases short, with 13 bases between. Per the original data handling: Reference gene primer amplification gave nucleated cell count estimates. Libraries were prepared by immunoSEQ multiplex PCR; TCRdb keeps only in-frame clonotypes and omits some of them. V, J and clone size are taken as reported in that table, and D and trimming were inferred from the DNA itself. Among approximately 200,000 clones listed, roughly 79% were seen once. The chain is built from TRBV28 and TRBJ1-5; tentative D call: TRBD1 (5 bases). Sequenced material: peripheral blood. This receptor was obtained from a man aged 60 to 69 with active or convalescent COVID-19. CDR3 residues: CASSLPTGDQPQHF. The CDR3 DNA reads TGTGCCAGCAGTCTCCCGACGGGGGATCAGCCCCAGCATTTT.